The 24 T cell receptor beta chains below come from one sample, sequenced in a study of immune evolution from preneoplasia to lung adenocarcinoma. TCRdb's table, derived via immunoSEQ multiplex PCR, lists solely in-frame clones and lacks some. The table shows 8,000 to 10,000 clones, with 79% occurring only once. The sample comprised FFPE lung adenocarcinoma in situ tissue. These receptor sequences come from an older person with lung adenocarcinoma.

The gene calls are TRBV19 and TRBJ1-6; maybe TRBD1 (5 bases). This CDR3 contains 16 residues. V dropped 3 bases and J dropped 6 bases, with 15 bases sitting between them. The V gene's germline CDR1 is LNHDA and CDR2 SQIVND (reference sequence). CDR3 in DNA: TGTGCCAGTAGTATCAGGCAGGGAACACCTAATTCACCCCTCCACTTT. As protein: CASSIRQGTPNSPLHF. The variable domain in full, with the rest retrieved from reference TRBV19 and TRBJ1-6, is DGGITQSPKYLFRKEGQNVTLSCEQNLNHDAMYWYRQDPGQGLRLIYYSQIVNDFQKGDIAEGYSVSREKKESFPLTVTSAQKNPTAFYLCASSIRQGTPNSPLHFGNGTRLTVT.

V is TRBV7-3 and J is TRBJ1-5; the match to TRBD1 covers 7 bases. The CDR3 covers 17 residues. The V gene's germline CDR1 is SGHTA and CDR2 FQGTGA. Germline trimming cut 6 bases from V and 7 bases from J; bases unmatched to any gene: 18. CDR3: CASRPEIQGGTRQPQHF. The CDR3 nucleotides read TGTGCCAGCAGACCAGAGATCCAGGGGGGCACTCGACAGCCCCAGCATTTT. Drawing the rest from reference TRBV7-3 and TRBJ1-5, the complete variable domain is GAGVSQTPSNKVTEKGKYVELRCDPISGHTALYWYRQSLGQGPEFLIYFQGTGAADDSGLPNDRFFAVRPEGSVSTLKIQRTERGDSAVYLCASRPEIQGGTRQPQHFGDGTRLSIL.

In this sample, this clone turned up once. V usage is TRBV7-9 and J usage is TRBJ2-3; maybe TRBD1 (5 bases). This CDR3 comprises 16 residues. Trimming removed 5 bases from V and 0 bases from J, with 15 bases in between. Germline-derived CDR1 and CDR2 are SEHNR and FQNEAQ (reference sequence). The CDR3 sequence: CASSAQVQTSTDTQYF. CDR3 nucleotide sequence: TGTGCCAGCAGCGCACAGGTCCAAACTAGCACAGATACGCAGTATTTT.

This chain links TRBV7-2 with TRBJ2-3; 10 positions match TRBD1. J lost 2 bases, V lost 5 bases, and 7 bases had no gene match. Germline CDR1 reads SGHTA; CDR2 reads FQGNSA. The CDR3 is 16 amino acids. CDR3 sequence (DNA): TGTGCCAGCAGCCCACGACAGGGGGCTCTCACAGATACGCAGTATTTT. It specifies CASSPRQGALTDTQYF.

Only a few counts were recorded for this clone. The V gene is TRBV11-3, the J gene TRBJ1-5; no clear D gene. The CDR3 is 14 amino acids. Germline V gene data show CDR1 as SGHNT and CDR2 as YENEEA. Trimming stripped 8 bases from V and 0 bases from J, with 11 bases between. CDR3 region: CASWQPNSNQPQHF. As DNA, the CDR3 is TGTGCCAGCTGGCAGCCCAATAGCAATCAGCCCCAGCATTTT.

This chain links TRBV4-3 with TRBJ2-1; TRBD2 matches 7 bases. Germline V gene lookup returns CDR1 LGHNA and CDR2 YSLEER. The junction had 3 bases not matched to a gene; V was cut back by 0 bases and J by 4 bases. This CDR3 has 15 residues. The CDR3 loop is CASSQDGGGYNEQFF. As DNA, the CDR3 is TGCGCCAGCAGCCAAGATGGGGGGGGTTACAATGAGCAGTTCTTC.

This clone was found a few times. The rearrangement joins TRBV11-3 to TRBJ2-5; D is unresolved. V dropped 7 bases and J dropped 0 bases, with 3 bases sitting between them. The CDR3 spans 11 residues. Germline V gene sequence: CDR1 SGHNT, CDR2 YENEEA. CDR3 sequence reads: CASTDQETQYF. As DNA, the CDR3 is TGTGCCAGCACCGACCAAGAGACCCAGTACTTC. The whole variable domain, remainder taken from reference TRBV11-3 and TRBJ2-5, is EAGVVQSPRYKIIEKKQPVAFWCNPISGHNTLYWYLQNLGQGPELLIRYENEEAVDDSQLPKDRFSAERLKGVDSTLKIQPAELGDSAVYLCASTDQETQYFGPGTRLLVL.

The rearrangement joins TRBV18 to TRBJ2-6; D remains ambiguous. Germline CDR1 and CDR2: KGHSH and LQKENI. This CDR3 is 15 amino acids long. V lost 3 bases, J lost 0 bases, and 6 bases lay in between. In nucleotides, the CDR3 is TGTGCCAGCTCACCGGGTTACTCTGGGGCCAACGTCCTGACTTTC. Encoded protein: CASSPGYSGANVLTF. Full variable domain (outside the CDR3, taken from reference TRBV18 and TRBJ2-6): NAGVMQNPRHLVRRRGQEARLRCSPMKGHSHVYWYRQLPEEGLKFMVYLQKENIIDESGMPKERFSAEFPKEGPSILRIQQVVRGDSAAYFCASSPGYSGANVLTFGAGSRLTVL.

This chain uses TRBV28 with TRBJ2-7, with a possible D match to TRBD1 (6 bases). This CDR3 has 17 amino acids. The germline gives CDR1 MDHEN, CDR2 SYDVKM. The V gene lost 2 bases and the J gene lost 3 bases, with 20 bases spanning the gap. CDR3 nucleotide sequence: TGTGCCAGCAGTTTAAGGAAGGTGACAGGCTTAAGCTACGAGCAGTACTTC. It encodes CASSLRKVTGLSYEQYF. The variable domain in full, with the rest retrieved from reference TRBV28 and TRBJ2-7, is DVKVTQSSRYLVKRTGEKVFLECVQDMDHENMFWYRQDPGLGLRLIYFSYDVKMKEKGDIPEGYSVSREKKERFSLILESASTNQTSMYLCASSLRKVTGLSYEQYFGPGTRLTVT.

The chain carries TRBV29-1 and TRBJ2-3; maybe TRBD2 (5 bases). Looked up from germline, CDR1 is SQVTM and CDR2 is ANQGSEA. Trimming cost V 5 bases and J 3 bases, with 15 bases left between them. The CDR3 is 14 residues long. The CDR3 nucleotides are TGCAGCGTTTGGCAGGACTTTTTGACAGATACGCAGTATTTT. It translates to CSVWQDFLTDTQYF.

This clone was recorded once. The J gene is TRBJ2-1, the V gene TRBV7-8; 7 nucleotides line up with TRBD1. Per the germline V gene, CDR1 is SGHVS and CDR2 is FQNEAQ. After removal of 6 bases from V and 7 bases from J, the junction contained 12 bases not matched to a gene. The length of the CDR3 is 15 residues. DNA for the CDR3: TGTGCCAGCAGAGAGACAGGGTTTCTGAGGAATGAGCAGTTCTTC. Protein sequence: CASRETGFLRNEQFF.

The chain uses TRBV28 and TRBJ2-5; D uncertain. V was pared by 5 bases and J by 5 bases, with 6 bases between. Germline V gene data show CDR1 as MDHEN and CDR2 as SYDVKM. This CDR3 comprises 11 residues. The CDR3 loop is CASSIMETQYF. The CDR3 bases are TGTGCCAGCAGTATCATGGAGACCCAGTACTTC.

The gene calls are TRBV15 and TRBJ2-7; D is undetermined. CDR3 length equals 14 residues. Deletions cut 6 bases from V and 0 bases from J, with 12 bases between. Per the germline V gene, CDR1 is LNHNV and CDR2 is YYDKDF (reference sequence). The CDR3 sequence: CATSSILSSYEQYF. The CDR3 nucleotides are TGTGCCACCAGTTCAATTTTGAGCTCCTACGAGCAGTACTTC.

V is TRBV11-3 and J is TRBJ2-7; D possibly corresponds to TRBD1 (6 bases). The V gene lost 1 base and the J gene lost 3 bases, with 13 bases spanning the gap. From germline, CDR1 is SGHNT and CDR2 YENEEA. CDR3 size: 15 residues. For the CDR3, the DNA is TGTGCCAGCAGCTTAGCTGGACAGTTTCACTACGAGCAGTACTTC. Its protein is CASSLAGQFHYEQYF.

Judged by abundance, this clone is large (0.1 to 1%). This chain joins TRBV7-6 and TRBJ2-5; D remains unclear. The CDR3 contains 13 residues. Looked up from germline, CDR1 is SGHVS and CDR2 is FNYEAQ. Trimming stripped 5 bases from V and 3 bases from J, with 10 bases between. CDR3: CASSRNIEETQYF. CDR3 DNA sequence: TGTGCCAGCAGCCGGAACATTGAAGAGACCCAGTACTTC.

V usage is TRBV2 and J usage is TRBJ2-1; 7 bases are a match to TRBD1. J lost 6 bases, V lost 10 bases, and 6 bases had no gene match. The CDR3 sequence is 12 residues long. Germline V gene lookup returns CDR1 SNHLY and CDR2 FYNNEI. CDR3 in DNA: TGTGCCACTAAGAGGGGGCCCAATGAGCAGTTCTTC. Translation gives CATKRGPNEQFF.

The chain has TRBV5-4 and TRBJ2-5; D remains unclear. The CDR3 runs 13 residues. V was cut by 8 bases and J by 5 bases, with 16 bases left in between. The germline CDR1 and CDR2 sequences are SGHNT and YYREEE (reference sequence). The CDR3 sequence: CASGSTSWETQYF. The CDR3 coding sequence is TGTGCCAGTGGTTCTACCTCTTGGGAGACCCAGTACTTC.

The rearrangement links TRBV7-2 to TRBJ2-1; 7 positions match TRBD1. The CDR3 is made up of 14 amino acids. V trimming: 1 base; J trimming: 5 bases; junction bases outside the gene matches: 2. Germline loops: CDR1 SGHTA, CDR2 FQGNSA. The CDR3 nucleotides are TGTGCCAGCAGCTTAGTGGGACAGCACAATGAGCAGTTCTTC. Its protein is CASSLVGQHNEQFF.

The CDR3 reads CATSRDMDSYGYTF. Here the CDR3 DNA reads TGTGCCACCAGCAGAGATATGGACTCCTATGGCTACACCTTC. V gene TRBV15 combines with J gene TRBJ1-2; the D is unclear. V was shortened by 0 bases and J by 4 bases, with 9 bases between the two germline ends. The CDR3 sequence is 14 residues long. Germline CDR1 and CDR2: LNHNV and YYDKDF (reference sequence).

The rearrangement joins TRBV7-2 to TRBJ2-1; no firm D call. The germline gives CDR1 SGHTA, CDR2 FQGNSA. Trimming removed 6 bases at V and 0 bases at J, with 12 bases between. This CDR3 spans 15 amino acids. The CDR3 DNA is TGTGCCAGCAGGAGGTCGCCCCCCTCCTACAATGAGCAGTTCTTC. Translation: CASRRSPPSYNEQFF.

This chain's CDR3 is CASSQLKHGGGGYTF. The CDR3 bases are TGCGCCAGCAGCCAACTCAAGCACGGGGGAGGGGGCTACACCTTC. The chain employs TRBV4-3 and TRBJ1-2, with D tentatively TRBD1 (5 bases). Germline V gene data show CDR1 as LGHNA and CDR2 as YSLEER. Deletions cut 2 bases from V and 8 bases from J, with 18 bases between. This CDR3 spans 15 amino acids.

This clone turned up a few times. The gene calls are TRBV7-8 and TRBJ2-3; TRBD2 matches at 11 bases. The CDR3 is 20 residues long. Germline values: CDR1 SGHVS, CDR2 FQNEAQ. V lost 5 bases and J lost 0; bases outside the gene matches: 16. The CDR3 spells CASSLPTSGDGYLSTDTQYF. The CDR3 region has the DNA TGTGCCAGCAGCCTGCCGACTAGCGGGGACGGGTACCTTAGCACAGATACGCAGTATTTT.

This clone was seen once. The J gene is TRBJ1-5, the V gene TRBV28, with D unclear. The germline V gene encodes CDR1 MDHEN and CDR2 SYDVKM. V dropped 1 base and J dropped 0 bases, with 10 bases sitting between them. The CDR3 sequence is 16 residues long. CDR3: CASSLLAGVSNQPQHF. As DNA, the CDR3 is TGTGCCAGCAGTTTATTGGCCGGTGTTAGCAATCAGCCCCAGCATTTT.

The chain links TRBV6-1 to TRBJ1-5, with D perhaps TRBD1 (6 bases). The CDR3 is made up of 15 amino acids. V lost 5 bases and J lost 9, with 20 bases in between. Germline V lookup: CDR1 MNHNS, CDR2 SASEGT. The CDR3, as DNA: TGTGCCAGCAGTCTCCAAGAGGGGGGGCGAAGGCCCCAGCATTTT. It codes for CASSLQEGGRRPQHF.